This is a list of T cell receptor beta chains from one sample in a study of blood T cell repertoires in COVID-19. Profiled with immunoSEQ multiplex PCR; TCRdb holds only in-frame clones, not every one. The sample consists of roughly 100,000 clones, around nine tenths of them appearing once. The sequencing input was peripheral blood. The receptors were sampled from a human donor in a cohort sampled during active COVID-19. The CDR3 runs from the conserved cysteine through the conserved F or W. Fields, in order: V gene, J gene, D gene, clone size, CDR3 DNA, CDR3 protein. A D gene is named only where the DNA matches it firmly. Where a row states a size, it is once, few, many or the class of an expanded clone; other rows omit it.

V: TRBV28
J: TRBJ2-7
D: TRBD2
size: .
DNA: TGTGCCAGCAGCCTTCCCTTTGGACTAGCGGAATACGAGCAGTACTTC
CDR3: CASSLPFGLAEYEQYF

V: TRBV19
J: TRBJ2-3
D: TRBD2
size: .
DNA: TGTGGGGTAGCGGGTTCTAGCACAGATACGCAGTATTTT
CDR3: CGVAGSSTDTQYF

V: TRBV15
J: TRBJ1-1
D: TRBD1
size: .
DNA: TGTGCCACCAGCCTGGAAAGGGACAGGGTGGATACTGAAGCTTTCTTT
CDR3: CATSLERDRVDTEAFF

V: TRBV4-1
J: TRBJ2-3
D: .
size: .
DNA: TGCGCCAGCAGCCTAGAGCCAACCGGACACCGCACAGATACGCAGTATTTT
CDR3: CASSLEPTGHRTDTQYF

V: TRBV5-1
J: TRBJ1-2
D: .
size: .
DNA: TGCGCCAGCAGCTTGTCCCCTTGGGACTTTGGCTACACCTTC
CDR3: CASSLSPWDFGYTF

V: TRBV5-1
J: TRBJ1-2
D: .
size: .
DNA: TGCGCCAGCAGCTTGGAAATCCGGGGAGGTGGCTACACCTTC
CDR3: CASSLEIRGGGYTF

V: TRBV7-6
J: TRBJ2-6
D: .
size: .
DNA: TGTGCCAGCAGCTTCGCAGGGTCTGGGGCCAACGTCCTGACTTTC
CDR3: CASSFAGSGANVLTF

V: TRBV6-5
J: TRBJ1-2
D: TRBD1
size: .
DNA: TGTGCCAGCATACGGACAGGGGCCGATAACTATGGCTACACCTTC
CDR3: CASIRTGADNYGYTF

V: TRBV27
J: TRBJ2-7
D: .
size: .
DNA: TGTGCCAGCAGAGGGAGCGGGTTCGGCTACGAGCAGTACTTC
CDR3: CASRGSGFGYEQYF

V: TRBV25-1
J: TRBJ2-5
D: TRBD2
size: .
DNA: TGTGCCAGCAGTGATTCGGGACTAGCGGGACTAGAGACCCAGTACTTC
CDR3: CASSDSGLAGLETQYF

V: TRBV27
J: TRBJ2-6
D: .
size: .
DNA: TGTGCCAGCAGTTCCCCGGGGACTGGGGCCAACGTCCTGACTTTC
CDR3: CASSSPGTGANVLTF

V: TRBV25-1
J: TRBJ1-1
D: TRBD1
size: .
DNA: TGTGCCAGCAGTGAAACGACAGGGTTGAACACTGAAGCTTTCTTT
CDR3: CASSETTGLNTEAFF

V: TRBV2
J: TRBJ2-5
D: .
size: .
DNA: TGTGCCAGCAGTGAAGGCCCCACTGAGACCCAGTACTTC
CDR3: CASSEGPTETQYF

V: TRBV4-2
J: TRBJ2-1
D: .
size: .
DNA: TGTGCCAGCAGCCAATACGGGAATGAGCAGTTCTTC
CDR3: CASSQYGNEQFF

V: TRBV24-1
J: TRBJ2-3
D: TRBD2
size: .
DNA: TGTGCCACCAAAGAACCGCTGACGGGAGGCCCAGATACGCAGTATTTT
CDR3: CATKEPLTGGPDTQYF

V: TRBV30
J: TRBJ1-5
D: TRBD1
size: .
DNA: TGTGCCTGGAGTGCTGGACAGGGGGCTTATAGCAATCAGCCCCAGCATTTT
CDR3: CAWSAGQGAYSNQPQHF

V: TRBV24-1
J: TRBJ2-7
D: .
size: .
DNA: TGTGCCACCAGTGAACCTAAGCTCCACTACGAGCAGTACTTC
CDR3: CATSEPKLHYEQYF

V: TRBV19
J: TRBJ1-2
D: TRBD1
size: .
DNA: TGTGCCAGTATAGGAGCCGGAACAGGGGTGTTTGGCTACACCTTC
CDR3: CASIGAGTGVFGYTF

V: TRBV7-7
J: TRBJ2-2
D: .
size: .
DNA: TGTGCTAGCAGCTTAGTCGTCTTCGGGCGGGGTTTCACCGGGGAGCTGTTTTTT
CDR3: CASSLVVFGRGFTGELFF

V: TRBV6-1
J: TRBJ1-2
D: .
size: once
DNA: TGTGCCAGCAGTGATCTGGTCGGACACGACTATGGCTACACCTTC
CDR3: CASSDLVGHDYGYTF

V: TRBV24-1
J: TRBJ2-3
D: TRBD1
size: .
DNA: TGTGCCACCAGTGCAGGACAGGGGGGCACAGATACGCAGTATTTT
CDR3: CATSAGQGGTDTQYF

V: TRBV30
J: TRBJ1-3
D: .
size: .
DNA: TGTGCCTGGAGTGTAGGAGTTAACTCTGGAAACACCATATATTTT
CDR3: CAWSVGVNSGNTIYF

V: TRBV4-3
J: TRBJ2-5
D: TRBD2
size: once
DNA: TGCGCCAGCAGCCTAGCGGGGGCGGAGACCCAGTACTTC
CDR3: CASSLAGAETQYF

V: TRBV3-1/TRBV3-2
J: TRBJ1-2
D: .
size: .
DNA: TGTGCCAGCAGCCACTTCCCAGGCGACTATGGCTACACCTTC
CDR3: CASSHFPGDYGYTF

V: TRBV10-3
J: TRBJ1-3
D: .
size: .
DNA: TGTGCCATCTCGGGAAACTCTGGAAACACCATATATTTT
CDR3: CAISGNSGNTIYF

V: TRBV7-2
J: TRBJ2-3
D: .
size: .
DNA: TGTGCCAGCAGCTCCCGTTTGGGGGCGGGAGATACGCAGTATTTT
CDR3: CASSSRLGAGDTQYF

V: TRBV2
J: TRBJ1-5
D: .
size: .
DNA: TGTGCCAGCAGTGACACGGCGGCCTGGGAGGGCAATCAGCCCCAGCATTTT
CDR3: CASSDTAAWEGNQPQHF

V: TRBV7-6
J: TRBJ2-1
D: .
size: .
DNA: TGTGCCAGCAGCTCATCCCACTCCTTTACCAATGAGCAGTTCTTC
CDR3: CASSSSHSFTNEQFF

V: TRBV7-9
J: TRBJ2-7
D: .
size: .
DNA: TGTGCCAGCAGCTTAGCGCCTACCCGAGCCTACGAGCAGTACTTC
CDR3: CASSLAPTRAYEQYF

V: TRBV4-3
J: TRBJ1-1
D: .
size: .
DNA: TGCGCCAGCAGCCCCGGGAGAGGGATGAACACTGAAGCTTTCTTT
CDR3: CASSPGRGMNTEAFF

V: TRBV6-5
J: TRBJ2-7
D: TRBD1
size: .
DNA: TGTGCCAGCAGTCGGTATCGACAGGGGAACTACGAGCAGTACTTC
CDR3: CASSRYRQGNYEQYF

V: TRBV2
J: TRBJ1-2
D: .
size: .
DNA: TGTGCCAGATGGGGAGAAAATAACTATGGCTACACCTTC
CDR3: CARWGENNYGYTF

V: TRBV30
J: TRBJ2-7
D: TRBD1
size: once
DNA: TGTGCCTGGATTAATCGGGACAGGGGGGGATACGAGCAGTACTTC
CDR3: CAWINRDRGGYEQYF

V: TRBV7-2
J: TRBJ2-7
D: TRBD2
size: .
DNA: TGTGCCAGCAGCGTTTCTAGCGGGAGCTCCTACGAGCAGTACTTC
CDR3: CASSVSSGSSYEQYF

V: TRBV7-9
J: TRBJ2-1
D: TRBD1
size: .
DNA: TGTGCCAGCAGCCCTACACAGGGGAACCATGAGCAGTTCTTC
CDR3: CASSPTQGNHEQFF

V: TRBV19
J: TRBJ2-1
D: TRBD1
size: .
DNA: TGTGCCAGTAGTATAGGCAGGGGGCAGGGTGAGCAGTTCTTC
CDR3: CASSIGRGQGEQFF

V: TRBV7-9
J: TRBJ1-4
D: .
size: .
DNA: TGTGCCAGCAGCTCGCTAACCGGGTTCATCCGCGGCGAAAATGAAAAACTGTTTTTT
CDR3: CASSSLTGFIRGENEKLFF

V: TRBV12-3/TRBV12-4
J: TRBJ2-7
D: .
size: .
DNA: TGTGCCAGCAGTCCCGACAGGAACGAGCAGTACTTC
CDR3: CASSPDRNEQYF

V: TRBV15
J: TRBJ1-2
D: .
size: .
DNA: TGTGCCACCAGCAGAGACCTCTATGGCTACACCTTC
CDR3: CATSRDLYGYTF

V: TRBV4-2
J: TRBJ2-1
D: .
size: .
DNA: TGTGCCAGCAGCTCCCGGGGAGTCCTGTCCTACAATGAGCAGTTCTTC
CDR3: CASSSRGVLSYNEQFF

V: TRBV3-1/TRBV3-2
J: TRBJ2-3
D: TRBD1
size: .
DNA: TGTGCCAGCAGCCCCGACAGGGTAGCAGATACGCAGTATTTT
CDR3: CASSPDRVADTQYF

V: TRBV5-1
J: TRBJ2-7
D: .
size: .
DNA: TGCGCCAGCAGCAAGGACTACGGACAGGACTTCTCCTACGAGCAGTACTTC
CDR3: CASSKDYGQDFSYEQYF

V: TRBV7-9
J: TRBJ2-2
D: .
size: .
DNA: TGTGCCAGCAGCTTAGTCCACCCGAGGAACACCGGGGAGCTGTTTTTT
CDR3: CASSLVHPRNTGELFF

V: TRBV19
J: TRBJ1-1
D: TRBD1
size: once
DNA: TGTGCCAGTAGTCTTCCCACAGGGGTAACTGAAGCTTTCTTT
CDR3: CASSLPTGVTEAFF

V: TRBV28
J: TRBJ1-2
D: TRBD1
size: .
DNA: TGTGCCAGCAGTTCAGACAGGGGGCATCACTATGGCTACACCTTC
CDR3: CASSSDRGHHYGYTF

V: TRBV5-1
J: TRBJ2-2
D: TRBD2
size: few
DNA: TGCGCCAGCAGCTTTACTAGCGGGGAGGTCGGGGAGCTGTTTTTT
CDR3: CASSFTSGEVGELFF

V: TRBV7-6
J: TRBJ2-1
D: TRBD2
size: .
DNA: TGTGCCAGCAGCGCTGTTGGGACTAGCGGGTCCAATGAGCAGTTCTTC
CDR3: CASSAVGTSGSNEQFF

V: TRBV19
J: TRBJ1-6
D: .
size: .
DNA: TGTGCCAGTACCAAAAGTGGGTTGGAGGGTAGATCACCCCTCCACTTT
CDR3: CASTKSGLEGRSPLHF

V: TRBV28
J: TRBJ2-7
D: TRBD2
size: .
DNA: TGTGCCAGCAATGCAGCGGGAGGGTCCTACGAGCAGTACTTC
CDR3: CASNAAGGSYEQYF

V: TRBV2
J: TRBJ1-5
D: .
size: .
DNA: TGTGCCAGCAGTGAAGCAAACAGGCGTCAGCCCCAGCATTTT
CDR3: CASSEANRRQPQHF

V: TRBV9
J: TRBJ1-1
D: .
size: .
DNA: TGTGCCAGCAGCGGAAGCGTGACAGGAATACTATCCGTGAACACTGAAGCTTTCTTT
CDR3: CASSGSVTGILSVNTEAFF

V: TRBV20-1
J: TRBJ2-6
D: TRBD2
size: .
DNA: TGCAGTGCTAGTCTAGCGGACTACTCTGGGGCCAACGTCCTGACTTTC
CDR3: CSASLADYSGANVLTF

V: TRBV6-5
J: TRBJ1-1
D: TRBD1
size: .
DNA: TGTGCCAGCAGTCGCCTGGGACAGGGAGCAACTGAAGCTTTCTTT
CDR3: CASSRLGQGATEAFF

V: TRBV3-1/TRBV3-2
J: TRBJ2-1
D: TRBD2
size: .
DNA: TGTGCCAGCAGCCAAGACGGACTAGCGGGGGGGGCAAGTTACAATGAGCAGTTCTTC
CDR3: CASSQDGLAGGASYNEQFF

V: TRBV7-9
J: TRBJ2-2
D: .
size: few
DNA: TGTGCCAGCAGCCCGAGGGGTGGGGAGGACACCGGGGAGCTGTTTTTT
CDR3: CASSPRGGEDTGELFF

V: TRBV27
J: TRBJ2-2
D: .
size: .
DNA: TGTGCCAGCACAGCGGGCGGGGAGCTGTTTTTT
CDR3: CASTAGGELFF

V: TRBV11-2
J: TRBJ2-3
D: TRBD2
size: .
DNA: TGTGCCAGCAGCCCGAGGGAGACTAGCGGGCCAGATACGCAGTATTTT
CDR3: CASSPRETSGPDTQYF

V: TRBV4-1
J: TRBJ1-2
D: .
size: .
DNA: TGCGCCAGCAGCCACCCGCCCCAGGAGGTTGGCTACACCTTC
CDR3: CASSHPPQEVGYTF

V: TRBV7-2
J: TRBJ1-4
D: TRBD1
size: .
DNA: TGTGCCAGCAGCTTTTGGGGACAGGGGGCCTTGTCGGATGAAAAACTGTTTTTT
CDR3: CASSFWGQGALSDEKLFF

V: TRBV5-6
J: TRBJ2-5
D: .
size: .
DNA: TGTGCCAGCAGCTTGGGGGTTCTAGTCCCCGACTTC
CDR3: CASSLGVLVPDF